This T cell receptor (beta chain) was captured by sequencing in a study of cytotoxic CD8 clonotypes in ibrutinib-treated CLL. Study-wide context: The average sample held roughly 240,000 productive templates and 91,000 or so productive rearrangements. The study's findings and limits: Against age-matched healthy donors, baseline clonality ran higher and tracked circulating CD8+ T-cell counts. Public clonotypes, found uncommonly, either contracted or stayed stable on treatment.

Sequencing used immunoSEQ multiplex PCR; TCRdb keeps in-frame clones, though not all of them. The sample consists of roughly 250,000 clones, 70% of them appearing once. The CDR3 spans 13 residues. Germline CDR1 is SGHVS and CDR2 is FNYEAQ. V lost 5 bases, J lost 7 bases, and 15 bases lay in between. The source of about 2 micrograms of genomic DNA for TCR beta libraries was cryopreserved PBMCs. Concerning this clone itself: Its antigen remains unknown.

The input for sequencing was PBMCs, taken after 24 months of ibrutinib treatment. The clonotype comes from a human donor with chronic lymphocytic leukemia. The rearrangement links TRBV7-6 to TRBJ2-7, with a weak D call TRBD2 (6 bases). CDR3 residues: CASSTGREAEQYF. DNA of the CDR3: TGTGCCAGCAGCACCGGTAGGGAGGCTGAGCAGTACTTC. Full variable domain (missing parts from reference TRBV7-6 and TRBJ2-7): GAGVSQSPRYKVTKRGQDVALRCDPISGHVSLYWYRQALGQGPEFLTYFNYEAQQDKSGLPNDRFSAERPEGSISTLTIQRTEQRDSAMYRCASSTGREAEQYFGPGTRLTVT.